A selection of T cell receptor beta chains follows, all from one sample in a study of blood T cell repertoires in COVID-19. Clones were read by immunoSEQ multiplex PCR, and TCRdb kept only the in-frame ones, dropping some. The sample lists 100,000 to 150,000 clones, about 88% occurring once. The sequenced sample consisted of peripheral blood. These receptors all stem from a woman aged 80 or older with acute or convalescent COVID-19. Each CDR3 is given with its conserved first and last residue. D genes are given only for firm matches. Some rows mark clone size as missing; the rest say once, few, many or name a class of expanded clone.

len	abundance	v_gene	d_gene	j_gene	CDR3aa	CDR3nt
14	NA	TRBV5-4	NA	TRBJ1-1	CASSFKQVNTEAFF	TGTGCCAGCAGCTTTAAGCAGGTAAACACTGAAGCTTTCTTT
15	NA	TRBV29-1	TRBD1	TRBJ2-5	CSVEEGTGAGETQYF	TGCAGCGTTGAAGAGGGGACAGGGGCGGGGGAGACCCAGTACTTC
14	NA	TRBV11-2	NA	TRBJ2-5	CASSLQTYQETQYF	TGTGCCAGCAGCTTACAGACTTACCAAGAGACCCAGTACTTC
15	NA	TRBV4-3	NA	TRBJ1-2	CASSQDTGANYGYTF	TGCGCCAGCAGCCAAGATACGGGAGCTAACTATGGCTACACCTTC
15	NA	TRBV6-5	TRBD2	TRBJ2-7	CASSRGTSRNYEQYF	TGTGCCAGCAGCCGCGGGACTAGCAGAAATTACGAGCAGTACTTC
15	NA	TRBV2	TRBD1	TRBJ2-1	CASSERQGAYNEQFF	TGTGCCAGCAGTGAGCGACAGGGTGCCTACAATGAGCAGTTCTTC
16	NA	TRBV27	TRBD1	TRBJ2-7	CASSLKGAPWGYEQYF	TGTGCCAGCAGTTTAAAGGGGGCGCCGTGGGGGTACGAGCAGTACTTC
15	NA	TRBV2	TRBD1	TRBJ2-2	CASRYGTGGTGELFF	TGTGCCAGCAGATACGGGACAGGTGGTACCGGGGAGCTGTTTTTT
15	few	TRBV21-1	NA	TRBJ2-1	CASSKGRGSYNEQFF	TGTGCCAGCAGCAAGGGGCGGGGGTCCTACAATGAGCAGTTCTTC
16	few	TRBV11-2	TRBD1	TRBJ1-6	CASSLTPQGRNSPLHF	TGTGCCAGCAGCTTAACACCACAGGGGCGAAATTCACCCCTCCACTTT
20	NA	TRBV6-2/TRBV6-3	TRBD2	TRBJ2-5	CASSYRGRARSGTGGETQYF	TGTGCCAGCAGTTACCGCGGGCGGGCCCGGAGCGGGACCGGGGGAGAGACCCAGTACTTC
12	NA	TRBV10-2	TRBD1	TRBJ2-7	CASSPGGLLQYF	TGCGCCAGCAGCCCAGGGGGCCTCCTACAGTACTTC
15	NA	TRBV18	NA	TRBJ2-3	CASSPTQGSTDTQYF	TGTGCCAGCTCACCAACTCAGGGAAGCACAGATACGCAGTATTTT
17	NA	TRBV6-2/TRBV6-3	TRBD2	TRBJ2-7	CASSYEGREGQLYEQYF	TGTGCCAGCAGTTACGAGGGTCGGGAGGGCCAACTCTACGAGCAGTACTTC
13	NA	TRBV5-6	NA	TRBJ1-2	CASSRTGTYGYTF	TGTGCCAGCAGCCGTACAGGGACCTATGGCTACACCTTC
15	NA	TRBV5-1	TRBD1	TRBJ1-5	CASSHGTGYNQPQHF	TGCGCCAGCAGCCACGGGACAGGTTATAATCAGCCCCAGCATTTT
12	NA	TRBV2	NA	TRBJ2-7	CASRDDSYEQYF	TGTGCCAGCAGGGACGACAGCTACGAGCAGTACTTC
14	NA	TRBV6-6	NA	TRBJ1-6	CASSYDSRTSPLHF	TGTGCCAGCAGTTATGACAGCCGAACCTCACCCCTCCACTTT